The source of this T cell receptor beta chain is a study of T cell repertoires in cytomegalovirus infection. The wider study: Public signatures in TCR beta pointed to CMV infection and matching HLA type.

Trimming stripped 5 bases from V and 2 bases from J, with 15 bases between. From germline, CDR1 is SGHTA and CDR2 FQGNSA. There are 15 residues in the CDR3. The table lists this clonotype with many counts. A single record per CDR3 protein comes from TCRdb applying MiXCR to the reads. The table lists 150,000 to 200,000 distinct CDR3 sequences, roughly 30% of them singletons. This sequence originates from a human donor in good health (CMV status not recorded). Some clones in this sample may be carry-over from other donors' samples. The sequencing sample was made of PBMCs. V usage is TRBV7-2 and J usage is TRBJ2-5, with D possibly called TRBD1 or TRBD2 (6 bases each). The chain's CDR3 is CASSLNWGAQETQYF. Written as DNA, the CDR3 is TGTGCCAGCAGCCTAAATTGGGGGGCACAAGAGACCCAGTACTTC.